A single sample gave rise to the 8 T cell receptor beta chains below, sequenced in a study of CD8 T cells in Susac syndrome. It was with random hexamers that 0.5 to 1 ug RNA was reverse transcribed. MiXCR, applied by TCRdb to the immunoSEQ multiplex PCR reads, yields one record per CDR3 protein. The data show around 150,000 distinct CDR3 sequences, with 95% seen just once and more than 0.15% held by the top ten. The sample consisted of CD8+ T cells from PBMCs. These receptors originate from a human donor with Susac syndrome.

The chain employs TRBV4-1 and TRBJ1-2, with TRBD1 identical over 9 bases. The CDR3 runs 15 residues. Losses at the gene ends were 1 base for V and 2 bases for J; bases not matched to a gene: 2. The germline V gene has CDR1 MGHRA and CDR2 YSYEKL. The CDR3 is CASSQGGQGNYGYTF. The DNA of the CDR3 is TGCGCCAGCAGCCAAGGGGGACAGGGAAACTATGGCTACACCTTC.

CDR3 region: CASSFLDSNQPQHF. In DNA, the CDR3 is TGTGCCAGCAGTTTCTTAGACAGTAATCAGCCCCAGCATTTT. J is TRBJ1-5 and V is TRBV27; D might be TRBD1 (5 bases). Germline-derived CDR1 and CDR2 are MNHEY and SMNVEV (reference sequence). The CDR3 loop spans 14 amino acids. The germline V and J ends were trimmed by 3 bases and 4 bases, with 10 bases remaining between them.

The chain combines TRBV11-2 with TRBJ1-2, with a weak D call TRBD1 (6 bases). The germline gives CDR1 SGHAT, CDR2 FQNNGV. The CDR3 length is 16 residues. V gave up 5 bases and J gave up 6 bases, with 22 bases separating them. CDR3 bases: TGTGCCAGCAGCCCGCTCACGGGGGGCGCGGTTCATGGCTACACCTTC. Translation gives CASSPLTGGAVHGYTF.

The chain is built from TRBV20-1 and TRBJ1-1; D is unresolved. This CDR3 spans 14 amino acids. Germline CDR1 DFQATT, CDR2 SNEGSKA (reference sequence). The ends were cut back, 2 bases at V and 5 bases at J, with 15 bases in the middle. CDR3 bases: TGCAGTGCTAGAATCGAGGAAGGAAAGACTGAAGCTTTCTTT. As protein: CSARIEEGKTEAFF.

CDR3: CASSFGTSRGWDEQFF. The DNA of the CDR3 is TGTGCCAGCAGCTTCGGGACTAGCAGGGGTTGGGATGAGCAGTTCTTC. This chain joins TRBV11-2 and TRBJ2-1; 9 bases map to TRBD2. Germline CDR1 reads SGHAT; CDR2 reads FQNNGV. J was trimmed by 8 bases and V by 3 bases; bases with no gene match: 11. The CDR3 has 16 residues.

The CDR3 sequence is CASSSPAQGGGQETQYF. DNA of the CDR3: TGTGCCAGCAGCAGCCCCGCCCAGGGCGGGGGACAAGAGACCCAGTACTTC. The V gene is TRBV7-9, the J gene TRBJ2-5; 7 nucleotides agree with TRBD2. This CDR3 is built from 17 residues. The germline V gene has CDR1 SEHNR and CDR2 FQNEAQ (reference sequence). Trimming cost V 5 bases and J 2 bases; bases outside gene matches: 14. The variable domain in full, with the rest retrieved from reference TRBV7-9 and TRBJ2-5, is DTGVSQNPRHKITKRGQNVTFRCDPISEHNRLYWYRQTLGQGPEFLTYFQNEAQLEKSRLLSDRFSAERPKGSFSTLEIQRTEQGDSAMYLCASSSPAQGGGQETQYFGPGTRLLVL.

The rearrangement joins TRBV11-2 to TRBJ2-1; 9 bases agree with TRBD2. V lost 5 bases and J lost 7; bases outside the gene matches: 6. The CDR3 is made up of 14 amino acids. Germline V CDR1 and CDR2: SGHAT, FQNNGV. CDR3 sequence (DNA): TGTGCCAGCAGCCCGGGGACTAGCTGGAATGAGCAGTTCTTC. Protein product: CASSPGTSWNEQFF. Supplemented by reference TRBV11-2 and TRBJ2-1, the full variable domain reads EAGVAQSPRYKIIEKRQSVAFWCNPISGHATLYWYQQILGQGPKLLIQFQNNGVVDDSQLPKDRFSAERLKGVDSTLKIQPAKLEDSAVYLCASSPGTSWNEQFFGPGTRLTVL.

The CDR3 here is CASSLGGQTGYTF. For the CDR3, the DNA is TGTGCCAGCAGTTTAGGAGGACAGACCGGCTACACCTTC. This chain joins TRBV28 and TRBJ1-2, with a possible D match to TRBD1 (6 bases). Trimming stripped 2 bases from V and 8 bases from J, with 12 bases between. Germline loops: CDR1 MDHEN, CDR2 SYDVKM. CDR3 length: 13 amino acids.